The 3 T cell receptor beta chains presented below share a single source sample, sequenced in a study of blood T cell repertoires in COVID-19. Clones were sequenced by immunoSEQ multiplex PCR, and TCRdb holds only the in-frame ones, with some missing. The repertoire has 220,000 or so clones, about 89% of them found once; the top ten carry 6.5%. The source material was peripheral blood. The origin of the receptors is a man in his 60s who had recovered from COVID-19.

The gene calls are TRBV28 and TRBJ2-7; the match to TRBD2 covers 12 bases. The V and J ends lost 4 bases and 5 bases, in that order; junction bases with no gene match: 12. Looked up from germline, CDR1 is MDHEN and CDR2 is SYDVKM. This CDR3 has 17 amino acids. The CDR3: CASSSFSLAGGPDEQYF. The CDR3 nucleotides are TGTGCCAGCAGTTCATTTAGCCTAGCGGGAGGGCCGGACGAGCAGTACTTC.

V and J are TRBV11-2 and TRBJ2-3, with 8 bases fitting TRBD1. J gave up 2 bases and V 6 bases, and 10 bases lay outside the gene matches. The CDR3 totals 16 residues. Germline loops: CDR1 SGHAT, CDR2 FQNNGV. This CDR3 is CASRPLDRGDTDTQYF. The CDR3 coding sequence is TGTGCCAGCAGGCCCCTCGACAGGGGCGACACAGATACGCAGTATTTT. Full variable domain (outside the CDR3, taken from reference TRBV11-2 and TRBJ2-3): EAGVAQSPRYKIIEKRQSVAFWCNPISGHATLYWYQQILGQGPKLLIQFQNNGVVDDSQLPKDRFSAERLKGVDSTLKIQPAKLEDSAVYLCASRPLDRGDTDTQYFGPGTRLTVL.

The chain recombines TRBV29-1 with TRBJ1-4; possible D gene TRBD1, 6 bases. The CDR3 runs 14 residues. Germline CDR1 and CDR2: SQVTM and ANQGSEA. V lost 3 bases and J lost 5, with 13 bases in between. This CDR3 reads CSVEGGGENEKLFF. In DNA, the CDR3 is TGCAGCGTTGAGGGAGGGGGAGAAAATGAAAAACTGTTTTTT.